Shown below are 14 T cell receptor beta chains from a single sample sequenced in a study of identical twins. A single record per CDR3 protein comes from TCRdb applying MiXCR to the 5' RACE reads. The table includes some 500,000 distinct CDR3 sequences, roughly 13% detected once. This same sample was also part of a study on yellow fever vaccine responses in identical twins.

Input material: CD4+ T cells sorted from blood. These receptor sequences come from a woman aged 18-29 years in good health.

CDR3 residues: CASSLETGTRPYNEQFF. In DNA form, the CDR3 reads TGTGCCAGCAGCTTAGAGACCGGGACTAGACCATACAATGAGCAGTTCTTC. The chain carries TRBV7-9 and TRBJ2-1, with 8 bases fitting TRBD2. V shed 1 base, J shed 4 bases, and the junction held 9 bases outside the gene matches. This CDR3 region has 17 residues. The V gene's germline CDR1 is SEHNR and CDR2 FQNEAQ (reference sequence).

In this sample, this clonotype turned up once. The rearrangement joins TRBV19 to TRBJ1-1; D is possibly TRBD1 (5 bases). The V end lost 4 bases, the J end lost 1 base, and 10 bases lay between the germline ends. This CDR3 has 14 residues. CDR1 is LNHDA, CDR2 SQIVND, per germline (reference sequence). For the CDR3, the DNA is TGTGCCAGTAGTACCCTCGGGGCGAACACTGAAGCTTTCTTT. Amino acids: CASSTLGANTEAFF.

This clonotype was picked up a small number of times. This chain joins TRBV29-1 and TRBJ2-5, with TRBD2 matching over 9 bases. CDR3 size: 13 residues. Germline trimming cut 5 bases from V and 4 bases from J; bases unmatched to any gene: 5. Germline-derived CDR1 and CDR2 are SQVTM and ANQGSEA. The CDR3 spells CSVMAGGGETQYF. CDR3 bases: TGCAGCGTTATGGCGGGAGGGGGAGAGACCCAGTACTTC.

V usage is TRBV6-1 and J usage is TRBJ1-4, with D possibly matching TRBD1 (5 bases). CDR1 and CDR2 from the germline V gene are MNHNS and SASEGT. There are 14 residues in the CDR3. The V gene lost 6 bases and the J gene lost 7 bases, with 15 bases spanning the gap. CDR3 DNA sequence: TGTGCCAGCAGCCGGGACCCTGGGGGTGAAAAACTGTTTTTT. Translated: CASSRDPGGEKLFF.

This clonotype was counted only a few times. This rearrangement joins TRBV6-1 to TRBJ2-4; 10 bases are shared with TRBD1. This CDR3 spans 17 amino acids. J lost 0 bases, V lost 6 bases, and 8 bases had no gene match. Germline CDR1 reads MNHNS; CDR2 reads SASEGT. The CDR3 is CASSRDRGELAKNIQYF. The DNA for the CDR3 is TGTGCCAGCAGCCGGGACAGGGGCGAACTAGCCAAAAACATTCAGTACTTC.

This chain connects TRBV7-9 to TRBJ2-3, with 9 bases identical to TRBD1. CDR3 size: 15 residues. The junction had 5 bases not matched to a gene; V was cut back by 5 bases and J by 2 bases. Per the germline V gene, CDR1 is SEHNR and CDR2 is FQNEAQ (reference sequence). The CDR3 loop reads CASSPQGAITDTQYF. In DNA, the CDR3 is TGTGCCAGCAGCCCACAGGGGGCCATCACAGATACGCAGTATTTT.

The CDR3 nucleotides read TGTGCCAGCAGTTTCAGCCTCGCGGGACAGGGGTCCAATGAGCAGTTCTTC. Encoded protein: CASSFSLAGQGSNEQFF. The gene calls are TRBV28 and TRBJ2-1, with 10 bases lining up with TRBD1. This CDR3 spans 17 amino acids. CDR1 MDHEN and CDR2 SYDVKM come from the germline V gene. The V segment lost 3 bases and the J segment 6 bases; nucleotides outside the gene matches: 11.

The CDR3 sequence: CASSYSGTPSYEQYF. For the CDR3, the DNA is TGTGCCAGCAGTTACTCGGGGACCCCCTCCTACGAGCAGTACTTC. The chain couples TRBV6-5 to TRBJ2-7; D may correspond to TRBD1 or TRBD2 (5 bases each). This CDR3 comprises 15 residues. Germline V CDR1 and CDR2: MNHEY, SVGAGI. V was shortened by 0 bases and J by 0 bases, with 9 bases between the two germline ends.

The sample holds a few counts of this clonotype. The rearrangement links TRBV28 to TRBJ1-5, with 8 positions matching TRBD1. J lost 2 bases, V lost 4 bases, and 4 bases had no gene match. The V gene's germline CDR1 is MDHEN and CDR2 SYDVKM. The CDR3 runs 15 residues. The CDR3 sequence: CASSSEDRGNQPQHF. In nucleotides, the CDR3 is TGTGCCAGCAGTTCCGAGGACAGGGGCAATCAGCCCCAGCATTTT.

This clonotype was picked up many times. The CDR3: CASSPGGLYEQYF. The CDR3 DNA is TGTGCCAGCAGCCCAGGGGGCCTCTACGAGCAGTACTTC. The rearrangement joins TRBV3-1 to TRBJ2-7; TRBD1 matches at 8 bases. Germline loops: CDR1 LGHDT, CDR2 YNNKEL (reference sequence). V shed 4 bases, J shed 3 bases, and the junction held 2 bases outside the gene matches. The CDR3 consists of 13 residues.

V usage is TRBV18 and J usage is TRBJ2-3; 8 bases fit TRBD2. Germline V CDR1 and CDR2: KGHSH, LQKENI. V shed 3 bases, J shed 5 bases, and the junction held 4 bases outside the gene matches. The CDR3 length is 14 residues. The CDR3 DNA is TGTGCCAGCTCACCTAGCGGGACCGGAGATACGCAGTATTTT. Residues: CASSPSGTGDTQYF.

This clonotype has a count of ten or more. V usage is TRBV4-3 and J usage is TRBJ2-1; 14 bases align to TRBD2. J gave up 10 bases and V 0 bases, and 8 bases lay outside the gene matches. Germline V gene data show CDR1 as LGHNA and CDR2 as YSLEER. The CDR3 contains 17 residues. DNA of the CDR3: TGCGCCAGCAGCCAAGACGGGGGACTAGCGGGAGTTGGGGAGCAGTTCTTC. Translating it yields CASSQDGGLAGVGEQFF.

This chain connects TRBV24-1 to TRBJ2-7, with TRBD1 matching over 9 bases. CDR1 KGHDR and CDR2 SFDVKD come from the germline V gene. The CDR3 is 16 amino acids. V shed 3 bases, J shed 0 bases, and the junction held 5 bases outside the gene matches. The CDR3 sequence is CATSDPGTGSSYEQYF. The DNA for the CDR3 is TGTGCCACCAGTGATCCCGGGACAGGGAGCTCCTACGAGCAGTACTTC.

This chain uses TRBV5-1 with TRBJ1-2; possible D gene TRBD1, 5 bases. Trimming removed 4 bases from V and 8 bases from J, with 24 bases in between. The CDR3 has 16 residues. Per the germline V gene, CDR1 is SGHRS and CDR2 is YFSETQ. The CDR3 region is CASSKEETVPTQGYTF. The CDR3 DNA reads TGCGCCAGCAGCAAGGAAGAGACAGTGCCCACTCAGGGCTACACCTTC.